The rows below give T cell receptor beta chains drawn from one sample of a study of monozygotic twins with inflammatory bowel disease. TCRdb reprocessed the 5' RACE reads; each CDR3 protein has one entry and no DNA is given. The clone table shows 200,000 to 250,000 distinct CDR3 sequences, with the ten largest holding approximately 1.6%. Sequenced: blood. The receptors originated from a human donor with ulcerative colitis or Crohn's disease, or a healthy co-twin of an affected twin (not recorded which). Each CDR3 is given with its conserved first and last residue. Fields, in order: V gene, J gene, CDR3 length, CDR3 protein.

TRBV19	TRBJ1-1	17	CASSNYRDGRMNTEAFF
TRBV21-1	TRBJ1-1	15	CASSNSPGSNTEAFF
TRBV10-3	TRBJ2-3	13	CASTSGSTDTQYF
TRBV6-6	TRBJ1-6	12	CASRAGSTPLHF
TRBV14	TRBJ2-7	14	CASSPRTGPMWQYF
TRBV4-2	TRBJ1-1	14	CASSPGQGRTEAFF
TRBV7-9	TRBJ1-1	14	CASSFIGEGTEAFF
TRBV7-9	TRBJ2-7	15	CASSLGAGKAYEQYF
TRBV12-3/TRBV12-4	TRBJ1-1	14	CASSFGGRITEAFF
TRBV4-2	TRBJ2-7	14	CASSPRDRSYEQYF
TRBV5-1	TRBJ2-7	13	CASSSTDRAEQYF
TRBV5-6	TRBJ2-7	14	CASSLNGGPYEQYF
TRBV7-9	TRBJ2-7	15	CASSLAGPKAYEQYF
TRBV7-6	TRBJ2-1	14	CASSLAGVDNEQFF
TRBV7-6	TRBJ1-1	15	CASSPSGQVNTEAFF
TRBV20-1	TRBJ1-2	14	CSALGTTTDYGYTF
TRBV7-3	TRBJ2-3	14	CASSLRDPPDTQYF
TRBV10-3	TRBJ1-2	14	CAISRMLLDYGYTF
TRBV14	TRBJ2-1	14	CASSPWGSHNEQFF
TRBV3-1	TRBJ2-1	15	CASSQDWVTYNEQFF
TRBV7-8	TRBJ1-4	15	CASSPLEGIGEKLFF
TRBV11-1	TRBJ1-5	20	CASRLNLTLTGTEGNQPQHF
TRBV20-1	TRBJ2-3	14	CSVLTGANTDTQYF
TRBV12-3/TRBV12-4	TRBJ2-1	20	CASRPDRFRGGLNSYNEQFF
TRBV5-1	TRBJ1-2	12	CASSLGNYGYTF
TRBV12-3/TRBV12-4	TRBJ2-1	14	CASSFGTTYNEQFF
TRBV4-1	TRBJ1-4	16	CASSTRRVEGNEKLFF
TRBV5-4	TRBJ2-5	13	CASSLDPQEAQYF
TRBV7-6	TRBJ2-7	16	CASSLGALPGTYEQYF
TRBV20-1	TRBJ2-6	17	CSASSPGGAPGANVLTF
TRBV10-3	TRBJ2-3	14	CATDSGGRTDTQYF
TRBV7-9	TRBJ2-7	15	CASSLRTGSSYEQYF
TRBV5-8	TRBJ2-7	15	CASSTAGGRSYEQYF
TRBV24-1	TRBJ1-5	12	CATSDRGQPQHF
TRBV12-3/TRBV12-4	TRBJ1-6	15	CASNPGQGAVSPLHF
TRBV5-1	TRBJ1-1	14	CASSLAGVGTEAFF
TRBV3-1	TRBJ1-1	13	CASSQQGYTEAFF
TRBV7-6	TRBJ2-7	12	CASSFPGDEQYF
TRBV5-1	TRBJ1-6	16	CASSPEGTGVGSPLHF
TRBV28	TRBJ2-5	12	CASREAGETQYF
TRBV29-1	TRBJ2-1	14	CSVERGQVHNEQFF